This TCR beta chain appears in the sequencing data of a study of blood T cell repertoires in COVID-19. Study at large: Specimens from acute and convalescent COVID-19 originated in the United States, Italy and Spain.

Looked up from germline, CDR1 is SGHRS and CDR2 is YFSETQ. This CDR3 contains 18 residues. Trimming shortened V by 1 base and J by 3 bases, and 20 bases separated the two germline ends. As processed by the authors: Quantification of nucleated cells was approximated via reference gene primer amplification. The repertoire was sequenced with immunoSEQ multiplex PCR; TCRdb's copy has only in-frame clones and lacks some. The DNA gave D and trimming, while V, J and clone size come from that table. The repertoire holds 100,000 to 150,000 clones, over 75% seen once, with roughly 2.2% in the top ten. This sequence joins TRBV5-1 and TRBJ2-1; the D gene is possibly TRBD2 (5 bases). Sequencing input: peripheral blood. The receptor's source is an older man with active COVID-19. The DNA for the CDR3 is TGCGCCAGCAGCTTGCCCCCCCCGCGACTAAGGGACTACAATGAGCAGTTCTTC. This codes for CASSLPPPRLRDYNEQFF.